The 6 T cell receptor beta chains given below trace back to one sample, sequenced in a study of cytotoxic CD8 clonotypes in ibrutinib-treated CLL. Clones were read by immunoSEQ multiplex PCR, and TCRdb kept only the in-frame ones, dropping some. This sample carries 150,000 to 200,000 clones, about two thirds of them seen once, and the ten largest clones take 13%. This specimen was PBMCs, taken after 24 months of ibrutinib treatment. Receptor source: a human donor with chronic lymphocytic leukemia.

CDR3 region: CASSQTLAHYEQYF. CDR3 bases: TGCGCCAGCAGCCAAACACTAGCGCACTACGAGCAGTACTTC. V is TRBV4-1 and J is TRBJ2-7; the match to TRBD2 covers 7 bases. The ends lost 2 bases at V and 3 bases at J; junction bases unmatched: 4. There are 14 residues in the CDR3. Germline CDR1 is MGHRA and CDR2 is YSYEKL.

V and J are TRBV7-9 and TRBJ2-6; D is ambiguous. V was cut by 1 base and J by 4 bases, with 5 bases left in between. This CDR3 is built from 14 residues. The germline gives CDR1 SEHNR, CDR2 FQNEAQ (reference sequence). The CDR3 region has the DNA TGTGCCAGCAGCTTAGGGACGGGGGCCAACGTCCTGACTTTC. This gives the protein CASSLGTGANVLTF.

In this sample, this clone turned up a few times. The chain employs TRBV10-2 and TRBJ2-1, with 10 bases fitting TRBD2. V lost 2 bases to trimming and J lost 7 bases; unmatched junction nucleotides: 8. The CDR3 extends over 16 amino acids. The germline CDR1 and CDR2 sequences are WSHSY and SAAADI. CDR3 bases: TGCGCCAGCAGTGAGGACCTAGCGGGAGTTCTAAATGAGCAGTTCTTC. It codes for CASSEDLAGVLNEQFF.

This clone has a handful of counts. The chain combines TRBV7-2 with TRBJ2-1, with D maybe TRBD1 (6 bases). The V gene's germline CDR1 is SGHTA and CDR2 FQGNSA. Deletions cut 0 bases from V and 6 bases from J, with 9 bases between. CDR3 length: 14 amino acids. CDR3 sequence (DNA): TGTGCCAGCAGCTTAGCGGACAGATCCAATGAGCAGTTCTTC. This translates into CASSLADRSNEQFF.

The chain joins TRBV29-1 to TRBJ2-7; D gene uncertain. Germline CDR1 SQVTM, CDR2 ANQGSEA. V lost 3 bases, J lost 5 bases, and 14 bases lay in between. The CDR3 totals 13 residues. The CDR3 region is CSVDSFGNHEQYF. Written as DNA, the CDR3 is TGCAGCGTTGATTCTTTCGGAAATCACGAGCAGTACTTC.

This clone occurred a few times. The chain couples TRBV11-2 to TRBJ2-5; 12 bases line up with TRBD2. This CDR3 is built from 13 residues. Germline CDR1 and CDR2: SGHAT and FQNNGV. J was trimmed by 4 bases and V by 6 bases; bases with no gene match: 0. DNA of the CDR3: TGTGCCAGCAGGGGACTAGCGGGAGAGACCCAGTACTTC. It translates to CASRGLAGETQYF.